These 22 T cell receptor beta chains share one sample of origin, sequenced in a study of blood T cell repertoires in COVID-19 (TCRdb year 2020). The library was generated by the immunoSEQ multiplex PCR assay. Drawn from immuneACCESS, this table holds only the in-frame rearrangements with V and J called that TCRdb kept. Clones are partly lost; checked studies trace under half to an unresolved V gene and leave the rest unexplained. The sample table lists 250,000 or so clones, roughly 91% of them with a count of one. The leading ten clones occupy approximately 9% of the sample. Material for sequencing was PBMCs or T cells enriched from blood (not recorded which). The receptors shown here come from a man aged 35 to 55 who had recovered from COVID-19.

The chain combines TRBV5-1 with TRBJ1-2, with D perhaps TRBD1 (6 bases). Trimming shortened V by 4 bases and J by 4 bases, and 20 bases separated the two germline ends. The CDR3 extends over 16 amino acids. Germline V gene data show CDR1 as SGHRS and CDR2 as YFSETQ. The CDR3 spells CASSVNTGPTLYGYTF. The CDR3 DNA follows: TGCGCCAGCAGCGTGAACACAGGGCCGACTCTCTATGGCTACACCTTC.

The chain is built from TRBV19 and TRBJ1-1; 9 positions agree with TRBD1. Germline V gives CDR1 LNHDA, CDR2 SQIVND (reference sequence). The CDR3 is 16 amino acids. J gave up 10 bases and V 7 bases, and 19 bases lay outside the gene matches. The CDR3 DNA sequence: TGTGCCAGTACCTCAGGGCCCCAAGGACAGGGGTTAACAGCTTTCTTT. It yields the protein CASTSGPQGQGLTAFF.

The chain is built from TRBV7-2 and TRBJ2-2; possible D gene TRBD2, 5 bases. In germline, CDR1 is SGHTA, CDR2 FQGNSA. V was trimmed by 4 bases and J by 3 bases, leaving 15 bases between them. The CDR3 runs 16 residues. CDR3 DNA: TGTGCCAGCAGCTCCGAGCGGATTGGGGACACCGGGGAGCTGTTTTTT. Translation: CASSSERIGDTGELFF.

The chain joins TRBV27 to TRBJ2-1; 10 bases line up with TRBD2. The CDR3 loop spans 19 amino acids. With 7 bases clipped from V and 12 bases from J, the junction kept 27 bases outside the gene matches. Germline CDR1 and CDR2: MNHEY and SMNVEV (reference sequence). The chain's CDR3 is CASTQVAGGTPTSRIRQFF. The CDR3 DNA reads TGTGCCAGCACTCAAGTAGCGGGAGGAACCCCTACGTCTCGTATTAGGCAGTTCTTC.

CDR3 DNA sequence: TGCAGTGCTAGCGGGGGAAATGAGCAGTTCTTC. It codes for CSASGGNEQFF. V and J are TRBV20-1 and TRBJ2-1; D perhaps matches TRBD2 (6 bases). The CDR3 loop spans 11 amino acids. CDR1 is DFQATT, CDR2 SNEGSKA, per germline (reference sequence). V gave up 3 bases and J gave up 7 bases, with 7 bases separating them.

V and J are TRBV4-2 and TRBJ2-5, with 15 positions matching TRBD2. The CDR3 contains 19 residues. Per the germline V gene, CDR1 is LGHNA and CDR2 is YNFKEQ. V was clipped by 3 bases and J by 0 bases; unmatched bases: 8. The CDR3 reads CASSQLGTSGGRHQETQYF. For the CDR3, the DNA is TGTGCCAGCAGCCAGTTAGGGACTAGCGGGGGGAGACACCAAGAGACCCAGTACTTC.

This chain links TRBV30 with TRBJ1-3; D is unclear. This CDR3 comprises 14 residues. Per the germline V gene, CDR1 is GTSNPN and CDR2 is SVGIG (reference sequence). The ends were cut back, 4 bases at V and 1 base at J, with 11 bases in the middle. In DNA form, the CDR3 reads TGTGCCTGGACCAAGGGAGGGTCTGGAAACACCATATATTTT. Encoded protein: CAWTKGGSGNTIYF.

The V gene is TRBV15, the J gene TRBJ2-7; D remains unclear. Germline CDR1 and CDR2: LNHNV and YYDKDF (reference sequence). This CDR3 has 16 residues. Between the trimmed V and J ends, which lost 0 bases and 2 bases, there was a span of 14 bases. The CDR3 coding sequence is TGTGCCACCAGCAGAGAGGTCCGCAGTCCGACCTACGAGCAGTACTTC. Its translation is CATSREVRSPTYEQYF.

This clone was detected only once. The chain links TRBV6-4 to TRBJ1-3; a possible D gene is TRBD1 (5 bases). The germline V gene has CDR1 MRHNA and CDR2 SNTAGT. Trimming left V 6 bases short and J 0 bases short, with 9 bases between. This CDR3 is built from 14 residues. The CDR3 coding sequence is TGTGCCAGCAGGCCGACAGTCTCTGGAAACACCATATATTTT. It is translated as CASRPTVSGNTIYF.

The V call is TRBV19, the J call TRBJ2-4; 8 bases align to TRBD2. This CDR3 comprises 14 residues. The V segment lost 4 bases and the J segment 1 base; nucleotides outside the gene matches: 0. Germline loops: CDR1 LNHDA, CDR2 SQIVND (reference sequence). CDR3 region: CASSSGRAKNIQYF. CDR3 nucleotides: TGTGCCAGTAGTAGCGGGAGGGCCAAAAACATTCAGTACTTC.

V usage is TRBV6-2 or TRBV6-3 and J usage is TRBJ1-5; no clear D. Trimming left V 5 bases short and J 9 bases short, with 8 bases between. The CDR3 extends over 11 amino acids. Germline loops: CDR1 MNHEY, CDR2 SVGEGT. CDR3 nucleotide sequence: TGTGCCAGCAGTGCGGGAGGGCCCCAGCATTTT. Translation: CASSAGGPQHF.

The J gene is TRBJ1-1, the V gene TRBV6-1, with a tentative D call TRBD1 (5 bases). V was shortened by 3 bases and J by 10 bases, with 15 bases between the two germline ends. The CDR3 runs 13 residues. Germline-derived CDR1 and CDR2 are MNHNS and SASEGT. Here the CDR3 DNA reads TGTGCCAGCAGTGAGAGCCAGGGAAGTCGAGCTTTCTTT. This translates into CASSESQGSRAFF.

The genes are TRBV7-9 and TRBJ2-7; 14 bases are shared with TRBD2. V lost 4 bases and J lost 7; bases outside the gene matches: 18. The germline V gene encodes CDR1 SEHNR and CDR2 FQNEAQ (reference sequence). CDR3 length: 19 residues. CDR3 residues: CASSSWGLAGATLPWEQYF. CDR3 DNA sequence: TGTGCCAGCAGCTCTTGGGGACTAGCGGGAGCAACCCTCCCGTGGGAGCAGTACTTC.

The V gene is TRBV11-2, the J gene TRBJ2-7; D is undetermined. Trimming pared 1 base from V and 3 bases from J, leaving 16 bases between. Germline-derived CDR1 and CDR2 are SGHAT and FQNNGV. The CDR3 runs to 16 residues. Here the CDR3 reads CASSLALTEVFYEQYF. CDR3 nucleotides: TGTGCCAGCAGCTTAGCTCTCACTGAGGTATTCTACGAGCAGTACTTC.

The gene calls are TRBV9 and TRBJ1-2; TRBD1 matches 8 bases. This CDR3 contains 16 residues. The germline gives CDR1 SGDLS, CDR2 YYNGEE. Germline trimming cut 4 bases from V and 2 bases from J; bases unmatched to any gene: 10. In DNA, the CDR3 is TGTGCCAGCAGCACGGGACAGGACCTACAAAACTATGGCTACACCTTC. Translation gives CASSTGQDLQNYGYTF.

The chain combines TRBV7-2 with TRBJ2-7; D is undetermined. The V gene lost 0 bases and the J gene lost 3 bases, with 9 bases spanning the gap. Germline CDR1 SGHTA, CDR2 FQGNSA. The CDR3 covers 14 residues. The CDR3 DNA follows: TGTGCCAGCAGCTTAGCCATGTCTAGCTACGAGCAGTACTTC. Protein sequence: CASSLAMSSYEQYF.

This chain connects TRBV19 to TRBJ2-7; 12 bases line up with TRBD2. Germline V gene data show CDR1 as LNHDA and CDR2 as SQIVND (reference sequence). The CDR3 spans 14 residues. The V and J ends lost 7 bases and 3 bases, in that order; junction bases with no gene match: 4. DNA of the CDR3: TGTGCCAGTACGACTAGCGGGAGAGGCTACGAGCAGTACTTC. It yields the protein CASTTSGRGYEQYF.

The genes are TRBV5-8 and TRBJ2-2; no clear D. The V gene lost 4 bases and the J gene lost 7 bases, with 23 bases spanning the gap. Germline V lookup: CDR1 SGHTS, CDR2 YDEGEE. This CDR3 spans 17 amino acids. The CDR3 protein is CASSPSKIRRAVGELFF. The CDR3 coding sequence is TGTGCCAGCAGCCCAAGTAAAATAAGACGTGCGGTCGGGGAGCTGTTTTTT. Variable domain in full (rest from reference TRBV5-8 and TRBJ2-2): EAGVTQSPTHLIKTRGQQATLRCSPISGHTSVYWYQQALGLGLQFLLWYDEGEERNRGNFPPRFSGRQFPNYSSELNVNALELEDSALYLCASSPSKIRRAVGELFFGEGSRLTVL.

The CDR3 coding sequence is TGTGCCAGCAGCTTAGTGGGGCAGGTGAACACTGAAGCTTTCTTT. Encoded protein: CASSLVGQVNTEAFF. This rearrangement joins TRBV7-6 to TRBJ1-1, with D possibly TRBD1 on 5 matching bases. CDR1 SGHVS and CDR2 FNYEAQ come from the germline V gene. Trimming shortened V by 1 base and J by 0 bases, and 9 bases separated the two germline ends. The CDR3 runs to 15 residues.

This CDR3 is CASSPSPNRAPNEKLFF. Written as DNA, the CDR3 is TGTGCCAGCAGCCCAAGCCCGAACAGGGCCCCTAATGAAAAACTGTTTTTT. V and J are TRBV7-2 and TRBJ1-4, with D possibly matching TRBD1 (6 bases). The CDR3 runs 17 residues. The germline CDR1 and CDR2 sequences are SGHTA and FQGNSA. V shed 5 bases and J shed 3 bases, with 19 bases lying between them. Full variable domain (rest looked up from reference TRBV7-2 and TRBJ1-4): GAGVSQSPSNKVTEKGKDVELRCDPISGHTALYWYRQSLGQGLEFLIYFQGNSAPDKSGLPSDRFSAERTGGSVSTLTIQRTQQEDSAVYLCASSPSPNRAPNEKLFFGSGTQLSVL.

This chain joins TRBV6-5 and TRBJ1-2, with D possibly matching TRBD1 (5 bases). The length of the CDR3 is 15 residues. The V and J ends lost 6 bases and 5 bases respectively, with 19 bases between them. The V gene's germline CDR1 is MNHEY and CDR2 SVGAGI. The CDR3 DNA sequence: TGTGCCAGCAGCGGCACGGTAGGGGTATGGTATGGCTACACCTTC. Translated: CASSGTVGVWYGYTF.

This clone was detected only once. The chain joins TRBV7-6 to TRBJ2-7; D perhaps matches TRBD2 (5 bases). The CDR3 totals 15 residues. From germline, CDR1 is SGHVS and CDR2 FNYEAQ. Between the trimmed V and J ends, which lost 1 base and 1 base, there was a span of 11 bases. The CDR3 reads CASSLVDGDSYEQYF. The CDR3, as DNA: TGTGCCAGCAGCTTAGTAGACGGGGATTCCTACGAGCAGTACTTC.